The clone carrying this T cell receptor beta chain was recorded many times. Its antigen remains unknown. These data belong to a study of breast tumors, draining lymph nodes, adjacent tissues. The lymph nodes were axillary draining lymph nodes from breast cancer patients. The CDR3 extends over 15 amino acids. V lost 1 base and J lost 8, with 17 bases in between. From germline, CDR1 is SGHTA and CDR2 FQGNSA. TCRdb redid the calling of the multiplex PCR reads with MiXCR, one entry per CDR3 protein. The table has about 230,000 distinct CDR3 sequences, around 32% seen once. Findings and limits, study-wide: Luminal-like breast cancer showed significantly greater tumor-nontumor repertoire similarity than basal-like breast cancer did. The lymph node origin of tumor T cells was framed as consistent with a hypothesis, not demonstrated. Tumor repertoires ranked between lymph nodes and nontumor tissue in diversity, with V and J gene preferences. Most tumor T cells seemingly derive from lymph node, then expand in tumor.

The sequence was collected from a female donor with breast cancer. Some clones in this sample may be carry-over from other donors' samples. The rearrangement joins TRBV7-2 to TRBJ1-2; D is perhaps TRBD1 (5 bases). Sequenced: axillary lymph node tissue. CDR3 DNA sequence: TGTGCCAGCAGCTTAGGAGCCCTGGGGGGGATGGGCTACACCTTC. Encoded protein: CASSLGALGGMGYTF.